Listed below are T cell receptor beta chains from one sample, sequenced in a study of human T cells and chemical hapten exposure. One entry per CDR3 protein, called by TCRdb with MiXCR from the RACE reads. The sample has roughly 120,000 distinct CDR3 sequences, about 12% seen once; the top ten hold 1.4%. The sample consisted of whole blood, taken in connection with sensitization to the hapten diphenylcyclopropenone (DPC). The receptors derive from a woman in her 50s with alopecia areata. Some clones in this sample may be carry-over from other donors' samples. Both conserved end residues are part of each CDR3. The order of the fields is J gene, clone size, V gene, CDR3 protein. Clone size is given for some rows only: seen once, a few or many times, or a class if the clone is expanded.

J: TRBJ2-7
size: few
V: TRBV7-9
CDR3: CASSLFRTPDYEQYF

J: TRBJ1-1
size: NA
V: TRBV3-1
CDR3: CASSQDAGGTEAFF

J: TRBJ2-5
size: few
V: TRBV29-1
CDR3: CSAWVGTKTQYF

J: TRBJ1-1
size: few
V: TRBV28
CDR3: CASRNGGHTNTEAFF

J: TRBJ2-3
size: many
V: TRBV11-2
CDR3: CASSFWTSTDTQYF

J: TRBJ2-4
size: NA
V: TRBV5-1
CDR3: CASSLGGGKDYIQYF

J: TRBJ2-2
size: NA
V: TRBV7-9
CDR3: CAAGGNTGELFF

J: TRBJ2-7
size: many
V: TRBV28
CDR3: CASSPTWGVSSYEQYF

J: TRBJ2-1
size: NA
V: TRBV6-6
CDR3: CATQRGLAYNEQFF

J: TRBJ1-5
size: few
V: TRBV7-2
CDR3: CASSLRVNRGNQPQHF

J: TRBJ2-1
size: NA
V: TRBV25-1
CDR3: CASSEYGAGGRNEQFF

J: TRBJ2-4
size: few
V: TRBV20-1
CDR3: CSADSGRAKNIQYF

J: TRBJ2-6
size: few
V: TRBV27
CDR3: CASSFRVPTGANVLTF

J: TRBJ2-6
size: few
V: TRBV12-5
CDR3: CASGTSGANVLTF

J: TRBJ1-6
size: few
V: TRBV6-5
CDR3: CASSITDTLNSPLHF

J: TRBJ2-7
size: NA
V: TRBV5-4
CDR3: CASSLAGVKASEQYF

J: TRBJ2-1
size: many
V: TRBV20-1
CDR3: CSAKGLDSYNEQFF

J: TRBJ1-5
size: NA
V: TRBV18
CDR3: CASSPPGMGGSNQPQHF

J: TRBJ1-5
size: NA
V: TRBV6-2/TRBV6-3
CDR3: CASSLGARQPQHF

J: TRBJ2-1
size: few
V: TRBV6-2/TRBV6-3
CDR3: CASSLSGTGGSYNEQFF

J: TRBJ2-1
size: many
V: TRBV20-1
CDR3: CSARSALAGAYNEQFF

J: TRBJ2-7
size: NA
V: TRBV6-2/TRBV6-3
CDR3: CASSPDAYEQYF

J: TRBJ1-2
size: many
V: TRBV11-1
CDR3: CASSLESYGYTF

J: TRBJ2-3
size: few
V: TRBV10-1
CDR3: CASSSGTVDTQYF

J: TRBJ2-7
size: NA
V: TRBV5-8
CDR3: CASSGPGLPEPRQYF

J: TRBJ2-3
size: many
V: TRBV20-1
CDR3: CSATGTGSTDTQYF

J: TRBJ1-2
size: many
V: TRBV28
CDR3: CASSLSNYGYTF

J: TRBJ1-1
size: NA
V: TRBV28
CDR3: CASSLPQGGAFF

J: TRBJ2-4
size: many
V: TRBV2
CDR3: CCQGLDSNIQYF

J: TRBJ1-2
size: NA
V: TRBV29-1
CDR3: CSAGDYGYTF

J: TRBJ2-5
size: few
V: TRBV7-2
CDR3: CASSLHSTEETQYF

J: TRBJ2-2
size: few
V: TRBV11-2
CDR3: CASSRTDEGELFF

J: TRBJ1-4
size: few
V: TRBV28
CDR3: CASSELGEKLFF

J: TRBJ2-6
size: NA
V: TRBV6-1
CDR3: CASTRTGGTGANVLTF

J: TRBJ1-2
size: few
V: TRBV4-1
CDR3: CASSSPYYGYTF

J: TRBJ2-2
size: many
V: TRBV6-2/TRBV6-3
CDR3: CASSPFGSTDTGELFF

J: TRBJ1-1
size: few
V: TRBV6-2/TRBV6-3
CDR3: CASSYSRDRGGRTEAFF

J: TRBJ2-1
size: NA
V: TRBV4-2
CDR3: CASSQGPGTNNEQFF

J: TRBJ1-1
size: few
V: TRBV7-9
CDR3: CASSRGTGGLNPEAFF

J: TRBJ1-4
size: many
V: TRBV7-2
CDR3: CASSPNPGTTEKLFF

J: TRBJ2-5
size: many
V: TRBV15
CDR3: CATRSNAKETQYF

J: TRBJ1-3
size: many
V: TRBV6-2/TRBV6-3
CDR3: CASSYRMADGNTIYF

J: TRBJ2-7
size: NA
V: TRBV4-2
CDR3: CASSQGQGPGYEQYF

J: TRBJ2-3
size: many
V: TRBV20-1
CDR3: CSVISGETDTQYF

J: TRBJ2-1
size: few
V: TRBV11-2
CDR3: CASSFSGTSYNEQFF

J: TRBJ2-3
size: few
V: TRBV7-2
CDR3: CASSLAGRQTSTDTQYF

J: TRBJ1-1
size: many
V: TRBV2
CDR3: CASRGTGGFTEAFF

J: TRBJ2-1
size: few
V: TRBV2
CDR3: CASRPRDRTYNEQFF

J: TRBJ2-7
size: few
V: TRBV3-1
CDR3: CASSQVEYEQYF

J: TRBJ2-3
size: NA
V: TRBV29-1
CDR3: CSADGNTDTQYF

J: TRBJ1-1
size: few
V: TRBV10-3
CDR3: CAIRTSQQGQNTEAFF

J: TRBJ1-1
size: NA
V: TRBV2
CDR3: CASSLQGPNTEAFF

J: TRBJ1-1
size: many
V: TRBV4-3
CDR3: CASRRTPNTEAFF

J: TRBJ2-7
size: NA
V: TRBV28
CDR3: CASRRTGWYEQYF

J: TRBJ2-3
size: few
V: TRBV4-3
CDR3: CASSQGFGRNGDTQYF